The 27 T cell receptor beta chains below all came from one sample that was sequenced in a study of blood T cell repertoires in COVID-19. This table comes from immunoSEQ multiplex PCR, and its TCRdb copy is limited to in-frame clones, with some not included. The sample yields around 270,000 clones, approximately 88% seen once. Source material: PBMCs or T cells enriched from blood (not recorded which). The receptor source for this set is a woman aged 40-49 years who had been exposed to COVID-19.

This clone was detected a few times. CDR3: CASSARDKLQETQYF. As DNA, the CDR3 is TGTGCCAGCAGCGCCCGGGACAAGCTCCAAGAGACCCAGTACTTC. The chain recombines TRBV7-8 with TRBJ2-5; D possibly corresponds to TRBD1 (6 bases). From germline, CDR1 is SGHVS and CDR2 FQNEAQ. CDR3 length: 15 residues. The V and J ends lost 5 bases and 1 base respectively, with 14 bases between them.

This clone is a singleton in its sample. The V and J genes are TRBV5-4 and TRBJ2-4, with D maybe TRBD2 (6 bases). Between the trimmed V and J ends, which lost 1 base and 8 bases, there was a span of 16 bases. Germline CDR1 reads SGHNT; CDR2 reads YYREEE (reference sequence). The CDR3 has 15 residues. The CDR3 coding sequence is TGTGCCAGCAGCTTGCCGGGAGCTCTGGGGGACATTCAGTACTTC. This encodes CASSLPGALGDIQYF.

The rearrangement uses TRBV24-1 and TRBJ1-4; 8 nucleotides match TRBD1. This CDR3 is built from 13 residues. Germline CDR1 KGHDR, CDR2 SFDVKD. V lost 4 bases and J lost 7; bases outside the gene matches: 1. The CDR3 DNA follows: TGTGCCACCAGTGAACAGGGGGGTGAAAAACTGTTTTTT. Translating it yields CATSEQGGEKLFF.

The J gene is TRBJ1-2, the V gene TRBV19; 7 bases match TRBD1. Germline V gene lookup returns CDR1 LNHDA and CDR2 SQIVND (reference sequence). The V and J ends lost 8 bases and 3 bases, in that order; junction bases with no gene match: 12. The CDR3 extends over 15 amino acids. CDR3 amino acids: CASLANRGLHYGYTF. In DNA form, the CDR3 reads TGTGCCAGTTTGGCCAACAGGGGACTGCACTATGGCTACACCTTC.

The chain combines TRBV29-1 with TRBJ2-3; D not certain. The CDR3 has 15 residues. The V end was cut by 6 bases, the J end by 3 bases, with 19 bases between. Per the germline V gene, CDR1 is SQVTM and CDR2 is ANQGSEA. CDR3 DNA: TGCAGCGTGGTCGTACTGTCTGATGGTACAGATACGCAGTATTTT. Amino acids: CSVVVLSDGTDTQYF.

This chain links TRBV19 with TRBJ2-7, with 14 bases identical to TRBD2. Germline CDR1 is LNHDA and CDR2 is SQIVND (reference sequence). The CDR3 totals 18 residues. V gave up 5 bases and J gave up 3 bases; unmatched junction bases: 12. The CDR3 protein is CASSLKGTSGGLSYEQYF. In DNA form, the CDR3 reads TGTGCCAGTAGTCTAAAGGGGACTAGCGGGGGCCTAAGCTACGAGCAGTACTTC.

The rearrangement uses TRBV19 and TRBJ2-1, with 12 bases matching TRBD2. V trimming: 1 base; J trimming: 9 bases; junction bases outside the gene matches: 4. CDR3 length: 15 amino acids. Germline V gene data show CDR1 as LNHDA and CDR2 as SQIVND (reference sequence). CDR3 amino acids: CASSIGASGRGEQFF. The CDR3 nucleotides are TGTGCCAGTAGTATAGGGGCTAGCGGGAGGGGTGAGCAGTTCTTC.

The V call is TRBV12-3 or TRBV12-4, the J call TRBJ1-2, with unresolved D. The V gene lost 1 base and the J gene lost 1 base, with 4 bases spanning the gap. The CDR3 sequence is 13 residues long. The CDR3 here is CASSLESNYGYTF. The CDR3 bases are TGTGCCAGCAGTTTAGAGAGTAACTATGGCTACACCTTC.

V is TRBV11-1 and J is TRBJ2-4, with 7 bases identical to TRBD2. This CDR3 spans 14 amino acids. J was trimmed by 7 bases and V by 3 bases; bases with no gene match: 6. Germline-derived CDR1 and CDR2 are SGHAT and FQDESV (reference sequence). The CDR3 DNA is TGTGCCAGCAGCTTTACGGGGGGAGGGAACATTCAGTACTTC. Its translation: CASSFTGGGNIQYF. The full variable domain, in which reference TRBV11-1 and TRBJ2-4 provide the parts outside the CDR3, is EAEVAQSPRYKITEKSQAVAFWCDPISGHATLYWYRQILGQGPELLVQFQDESVVDDSQLPKDRFSAERLKGVDSTLKIQPAELGDSAMYLCASSFTGGGNIQYFGAGTRLSVL.

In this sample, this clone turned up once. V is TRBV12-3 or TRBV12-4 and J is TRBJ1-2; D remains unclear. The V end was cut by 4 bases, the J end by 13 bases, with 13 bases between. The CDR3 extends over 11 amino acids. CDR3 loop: CASSSRHSGTF. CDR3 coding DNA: TGTGCCAGCAGTTCCCGACACTCAGGCACCTTC.

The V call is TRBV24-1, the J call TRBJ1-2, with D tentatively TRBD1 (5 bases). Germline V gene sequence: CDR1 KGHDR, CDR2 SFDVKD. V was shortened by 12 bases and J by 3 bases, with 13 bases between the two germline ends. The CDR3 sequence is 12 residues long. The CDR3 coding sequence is TGTGCCCCCCCCGACAGACACTATGGCTACACCTTC. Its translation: CAPPDRHYGYTF.

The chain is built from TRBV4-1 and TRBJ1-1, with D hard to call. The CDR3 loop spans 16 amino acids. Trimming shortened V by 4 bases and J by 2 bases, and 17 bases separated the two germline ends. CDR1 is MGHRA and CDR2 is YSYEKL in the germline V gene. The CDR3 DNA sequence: TGCGCCAGCAGCCCTCCGCCCGGGTTCCAAAACACTGAAGCTTTCTTT. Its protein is CASSPPPGFQNTEAFF.

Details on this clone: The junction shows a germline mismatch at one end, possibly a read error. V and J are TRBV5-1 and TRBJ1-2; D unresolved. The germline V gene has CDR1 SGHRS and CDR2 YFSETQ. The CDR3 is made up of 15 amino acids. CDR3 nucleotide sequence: TGTGCCAGCAGCTTGGATGGGAAGGGAGGCTATGGCTACACCTTC. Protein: CASSLDGKGGYGYTF.

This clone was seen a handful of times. The DNA for the CDR3 is TGTGCCAGCAGTTACGGACTAGCCCAAGAGACCCAGTACTTC. It specifies CASSYGLAQETQYF. The J gene is TRBJ2-5, the V gene TRBV2, with 8 bases identical to TRBD2. Germline assignment: CDR1 SNHLY and CDR2 FYNNEI. The CDR3 is made up of 14 amino acids. V was pared by 5 bases and J by 1 base, with 3 bases of the junction left unmatched.

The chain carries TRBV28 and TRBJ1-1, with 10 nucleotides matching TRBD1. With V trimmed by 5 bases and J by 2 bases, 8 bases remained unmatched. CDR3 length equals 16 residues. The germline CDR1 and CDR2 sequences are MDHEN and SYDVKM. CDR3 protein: CASSIPGQGGNTEAFF. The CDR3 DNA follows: TGTGCCAGCAGTATCCCCGGACAGGGGGGTAACACTGAAGCTTTCTTT.

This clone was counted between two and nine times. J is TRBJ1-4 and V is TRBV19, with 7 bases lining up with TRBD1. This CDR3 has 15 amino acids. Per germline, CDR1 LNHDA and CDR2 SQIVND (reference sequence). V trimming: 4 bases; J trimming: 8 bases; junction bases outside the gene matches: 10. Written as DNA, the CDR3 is TGTGCCAGTAGTAGGGTCGTGGAACAGGGGGAAAAACTGTTTTTT. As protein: CASSRVVEQGEKLFF.

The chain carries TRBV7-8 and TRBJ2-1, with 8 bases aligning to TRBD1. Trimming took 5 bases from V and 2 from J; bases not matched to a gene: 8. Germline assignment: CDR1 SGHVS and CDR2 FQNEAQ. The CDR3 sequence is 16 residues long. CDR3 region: CASSDPGGGTYNEQFF. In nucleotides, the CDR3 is TGTGCCAGCAGCGATCCAGGGGGCGGTACCTACAATGAGCAGTTCTTC.

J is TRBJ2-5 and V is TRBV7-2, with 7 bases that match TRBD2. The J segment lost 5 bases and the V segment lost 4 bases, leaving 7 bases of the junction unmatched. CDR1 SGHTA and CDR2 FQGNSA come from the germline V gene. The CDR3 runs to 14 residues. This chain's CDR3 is CASSSSGKSETQYF. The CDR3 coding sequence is TGTGCCAGCAGCTCAAGCGGGAAGTCGGAGACCCAGTACTTC. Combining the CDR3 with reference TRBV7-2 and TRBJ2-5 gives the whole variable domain GAGVSQSPSNKVTEKGKDVELRCDPISGHTALYWYRQSLGQGLEFLIYFQGNSAPDKSGLPSDRFSAERTGGSVSTLTIQRTQQEDSAVYLCASSSSGKSETQYFGPGTRLLVL.

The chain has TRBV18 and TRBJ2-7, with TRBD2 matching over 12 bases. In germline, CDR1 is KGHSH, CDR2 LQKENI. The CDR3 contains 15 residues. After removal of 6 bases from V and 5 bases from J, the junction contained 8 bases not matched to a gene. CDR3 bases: TGTGCCAGCTCTCCAACTAGCGGGAGGTCCCACGAGCAGTACGTC. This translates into CASSPTSGRSHEQYV.

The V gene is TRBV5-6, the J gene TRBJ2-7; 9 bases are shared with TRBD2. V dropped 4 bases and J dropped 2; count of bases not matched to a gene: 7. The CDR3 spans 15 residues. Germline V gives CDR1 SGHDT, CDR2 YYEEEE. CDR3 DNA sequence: TGTGCCAGCAGCCACCAGACTAGCGGAACCTACGAGCAGTACTTC. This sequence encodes CASSHQTSGTYEQYF.

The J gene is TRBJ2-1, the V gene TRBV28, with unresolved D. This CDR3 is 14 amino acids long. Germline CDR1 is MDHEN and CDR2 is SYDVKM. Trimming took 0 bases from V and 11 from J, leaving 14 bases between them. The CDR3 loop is CASSLWAGEQKQFF. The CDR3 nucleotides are TGTGCCAGCAGTTTATGGGCAGGCGAACAAAAGCAGTTCTTC.

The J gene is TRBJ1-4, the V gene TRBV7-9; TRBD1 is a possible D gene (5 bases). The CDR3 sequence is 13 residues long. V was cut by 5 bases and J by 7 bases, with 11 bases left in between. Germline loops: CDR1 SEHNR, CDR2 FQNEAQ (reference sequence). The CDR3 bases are TGTGCCAGCAGCCCTAGGACAAGTGAAAAACTGTTTTTT. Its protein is CASSPRTSEKLFF.

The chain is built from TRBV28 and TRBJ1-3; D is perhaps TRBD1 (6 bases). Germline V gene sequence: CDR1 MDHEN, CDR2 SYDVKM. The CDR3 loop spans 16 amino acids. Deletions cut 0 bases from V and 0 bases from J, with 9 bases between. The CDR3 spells CASSLWTGDSGNTIYF. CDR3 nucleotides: TGTGCCAGCAGTTTATGGACAGGAGACTCTGGAAACACCATATATTTT.

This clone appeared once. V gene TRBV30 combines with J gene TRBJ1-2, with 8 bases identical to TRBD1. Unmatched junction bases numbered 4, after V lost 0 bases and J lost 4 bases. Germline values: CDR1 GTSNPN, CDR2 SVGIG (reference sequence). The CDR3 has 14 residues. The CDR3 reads CAWSVRGTGYGYTF. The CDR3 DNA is TGTGCCTGGAGTGTACGGGGGACAGGCTATGGCTACACCTTC. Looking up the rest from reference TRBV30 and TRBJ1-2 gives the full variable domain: SQTIHQWPATLVQPVGSPLSLECTVEGTSNPNLYWYRQAAGRGLQLLFYSVGIGQISSEVPQNLSASRPQDRQFILSSKKLLLSDSGFYLCAWSVRGTGYGYTFGSGTRLTVV.

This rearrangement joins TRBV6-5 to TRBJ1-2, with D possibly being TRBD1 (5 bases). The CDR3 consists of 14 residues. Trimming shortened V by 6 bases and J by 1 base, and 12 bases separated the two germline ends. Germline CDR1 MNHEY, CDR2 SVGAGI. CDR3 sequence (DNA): TGTGCCAGCAGCGACGACGGGGGTAACTATGGCTACACCTTC. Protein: CASSDDGGNYGYTF.

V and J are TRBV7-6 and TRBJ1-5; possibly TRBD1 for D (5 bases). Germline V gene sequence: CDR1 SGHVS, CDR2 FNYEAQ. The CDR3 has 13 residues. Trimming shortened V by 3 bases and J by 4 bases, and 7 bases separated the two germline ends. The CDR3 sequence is CASSLTENQPQHF. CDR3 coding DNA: TGTGCCAGCAGCTTGACAGAAAATCAGCCCCAGCATTTT. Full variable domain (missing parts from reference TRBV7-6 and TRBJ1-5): GAGVSQSPRYKVTKRGQDVALRCDPISGHVSLYWYRQALGQGPEFLTYFNYEAQQDKSGLPNDRFSAERPEGSISTLTIQRTEQRDSAMYRCASSLTENQPQHFGDGTRLSIL.

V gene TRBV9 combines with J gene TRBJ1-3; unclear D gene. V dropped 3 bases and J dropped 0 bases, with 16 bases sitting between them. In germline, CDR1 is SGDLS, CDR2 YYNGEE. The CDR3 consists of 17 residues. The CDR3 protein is CASSEGVGGPSGNTIYF. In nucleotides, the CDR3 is TGTGCCAGCAGCGAGGGCGTTGGAGGCCCCTCTGGAAACACCATATATTTT.